These 11 T cell receptor beta chains were sequenced from one sample in a study of shared clonotypes between healthy human individuals. Assay: immunoSEQ multiplex PCR; the TCRdb copy retains only in-frame clones and omits some. The repertoire consists of about 710,000 clones, with 55% to 75% occurring once and the leading ten covering under 2%. Material for sequencing was memory CD4+ T cells sorted from blood. Subset defined: CD45RA-negative fraction. These receptors all come from a woman in her 30s in good health.

The chain recombines TRBV11-2 with TRBJ1-5; D gene ambiguous. The CDR3 is made up of 14 amino acids. Germline values: CDR1 SGHAT, CDR2 FQNNGV. Trimming stripped 5 bases from V and 2 bases from J, with 10 bases between. CDR3 sequence: CASSGLHGNQPQHF. DNA of the CDR3: TGTGCCAGCAGCGGACTGCACGGCAATCAGCCCCAGCATTTT.

This rearrangement joins TRBV30 to TRBJ2-7; 7 bases fit TRBD1. J was trimmed by 0 bases and V by 4 bases; bases with no gene match: 9. CDR1 GTSNPN and CDR2 SVGIG come from the germline V gene (reference sequence). The CDR3 contains 15 residues. Written as DNA, the CDR3 is TGTGCCTGGAAAAGTAGGGACAGCCTCTCCTACGAGCAGTACTTC. Protein product: CAWKSRDSLSYEQYF.

This clone has only one observation. This chain links TRBV5-1 with TRBJ2-5; 9 positions match TRBD1. Trimming took 3 bases from V and 8 from J; bases not matched to a gene: 8. Germline CDR1 SGHRS, CDR2 YFSETQ. The CDR3 length is 14 residues. CDR3 residues: CASSSGTGSLTQYF. The CDR3 region has the DNA TGCGCCAGCAGCTCCGGGACAGGGTCGTTAACCCAGTACTTC.

This chain uses TRBV10-1 with TRBJ2-5; D possibly corresponds to TRBD2 (6 bases). There are 15 residues in the CDR3. Per germline, CDR1 WNHNN and CDR2 SYGVQD (reference sequence). V dropped 6 bases and J dropped 2 bases, with 16 bases sitting between them. The CDR3 DNA sequence: TGCGCCAGCAGCCGAGTGGCGGGATCGCAAGAGACCCAGTACTTC. This encodes CASSRVAGSQETQYF.

The chain couples TRBV6-6 to TRBJ1-4; 10 bases align to TRBD1. Germline-derived CDR1 and CDR2 are MNHNY and SVGAGI (reference sequence). V trimming: 5 bases; J trimming: 1 base; junction bases outside the gene matches: 1. The CDR3 extends over 15 amino acids. Here the CDR3 reads CASSGQGGTNEKLFF. In nucleotides, the CDR3 is TGTGCCAGCAGTGGACAGGGGGGAACTAATGAAAAACTGTTTTTT.

The chain links TRBV18 to TRBJ2-2; D is unclear. Per the germline V gene, CDR1 is KGHSH and CDR2 is LQKENI. V lost 3 bases to trimming and J lost 1 base, with 9 bases between them. This CDR3 is built from 15 residues. CDR3 protein: CASSPGNQNTGELFF. For the CDR3, the DNA is TGTGCCAGCTCACCGGGTAACCAGAACACCGGGGAGCTGTTTTTT.

The genes are TRBV7-9 and TRBJ2-1; D is undetermined. Germline V gene sequence: CDR1 SEHNR, CDR2 FQNEAQ (reference sequence). Deletions cut 5 bases from V and 10 bases from J, with 9 bases between. This CDR3 has 11 amino acids. The CDR3 sequence: CASSTPVEQFF. The CDR3 nucleotides read TGTGCCAGCAGCACACCAGTGGAGCAGTTCTTC.

The chain uses TRBV7-3 and TRBJ1-1; D not resolved. The CDR3 consists of 13 residues. V lost 3 bases and J lost 9, with 14 bases in between. Per germline, CDR1 SGHTA and CDR2 FQGTGA. CDR3 nucleotides: TGTGCCAGCAGCTTCTCCGGGGAAGGAAAAGCTTTCTTT. This encodes CASSFSGEGKAFF.

This clone was seen once. This rearrangement joins TRBV19 to TRBJ1-5, with 10 bases lining up with TRBD1. The CDR3 extends over 16 amino acids. Germline assignment: CDR1 LNHDA and CDR2 SQIVND (reference sequence). V trimming: 3 bases; J trimming: 7 bases; junction bases outside the gene matches: 9. CDR3 coding DNA: TGTGCCAGTAGTATCGGGGGACAGGGGCGGCGGCAGCCCCAGCATTTT. The encoded protein is CASSIGGQGRRQPQHF.

The chain recombines TRBV6-6 with TRBJ2-5, with 11 bases identical to TRBD2. Germline loops: CDR1 MNHNY, CDR2 SVGAGI (reference sequence). The CDR3 runs 15 residues. After removal of 7 bases from V and 2 bases from J, the junction contained 6 bases not matched to a gene. Here the CDR3 reads CASTGTSGSQETQYF. The CDR3 region has the DNA TGTGCCAGCACCGGGACTAGCGGATCTCAAGAGACCCAGTACTTC.

The genes are TRBV5-8 and TRBJ1-1, with D unclear. CDR1 is SGHTS, CDR2 YDEGEE, per germline. V was clipped by 4 bases and J by 2 bases, with 15 bases between them. The CDR3 is made up of 15 amino acids. Written as DNA, the CDR3 is TGTGCCAGCAGCGGCCGGATGCGGAGTAACACTGAAGCTTTCTTT. Translated: CASSGRMRSNTEAFF.